A single sample is the source of the 8 T cell receptor beta chains below, sequenced in a study of spatial heterogeneity in lung cancer. Time point: sample taken at primary tumor resection. Findings and limits, study-wide: Tumoral mutation counts were tracked by counts of expanded intratumoral alpha and beta TCRs.

The antigens of these receptors remain unknown. Via MiXCR, TCRdb re-called the 5' RACE reads, giving one row per CDR3 protein. The sample carries some 12,000 distinct CDR3 sequences, 12% recorded once. The starting material was lung tumor tissue, obtained at surgery. Receptors were obtained from a male donor with early-stage non-small cell lung cancer.

This clonotype has ten or more counts. V gene TRBV20-1 combines with J gene TRBJ1-2, with D unclear. The CDR3 loop spans 13 amino acids. Germline-derived CDR1 and CDR2 are DFQATT and SNEGSKA (reference sequence). The germline V and J ends were trimmed by 0 bases and 7 bases, with 12 bases remaining between them. The CDR3 is CSARDPALAGYTF. The CDR3, as DNA: TGCAGTGCTAGAGATCCAGCCCTCGCTGGCTACACCTTC.

By share of the sample, this clonotype is medium-sized. The chain couples TRBV29-1 to TRBJ1-1; D may be TRBD1 (6 bases). From germline, CDR1 is SQVTM and CDR2 ANQGSEA. Trimming removed 7 bases at V and 5 bases at J, with 17 bases between. The CDR3 loop spans 13 amino acids. CDR3 DNA sequence: TGCAGCGCCGAACGGGGGCGAGGGACTGAAGCTTTCTTT. Translated, it gives CSAERGRGTEAFF.

This clonotype was detected ten times or more. In DNA form, the CDR3 reads TGCGCCAGCAGCTTGGCTGGAGTCTACTCTGGAAACACCATATATTTT. As protein: CASSLAGVYSGNTIYF. The chain carries TRBV5-1 and TRBJ1-3; the D is unclear. The CDR3 covers 16 residues. The V end lost 0 bases, the J end lost 0 bases, and 10 bases lay between the germline ends. In germline, CDR1 is SGHRS, CDR2 YFSETQ.

In this sample, this clonotype is medium-sized. V is TRBV6-2 or TRBV6-3 and J is TRBJ2-1; no definite D call. Germline values: CDR1 MNHEY, CDR2 SVGEGT. V lost 0 bases to trimming and J lost 8 bases, with 2 bases between them. CDR3 length: 11 residues. The CDR3 nucleotides read TGTGCCAGCAGTTACTCTTATGAGCAGTTCTTC. Translated, it gives CASSYSYEQFF.

Many counts were recorded for this clonotype. The chain links TRBV20-1 to TRBJ1-2; no clear D. V was pared by 1 base and J by 0 bases, with 12 bases between. CDR1 is DFQATT and CDR2 is SNEGSKA in the germline V gene (reference sequence). CDR3 length: 15 amino acids. CDR3 in amino acids: CSARGPALTNYGYTF. The DNA of the CDR3 is TGCAGTGCTAGAGGTCCGGCACTCACTAACTATGGCTACACCTTC.

This clonotype was picked up a small number of times. This rearrangement joins TRBV11-2 to TRBJ2-3; 11 bases are shared with TRBD2. V lost 6 bases, J lost 4 bases, and 9 bases stayed unmatched. Looked up from germline, CDR1 is SGHAT and CDR2 is FQNNGV. The CDR3 extends over 16 amino acids. The CDR3 DNA follows: TGTGCCAGCAGACCCCGACTAGCGGGATTCTCAGATACGCAGTATTTT. It yields the protein CASRPRLAGFSDTQYF.

The chain couples TRBV7-2 to TRBJ2-4, with D possibly TRBD2 on 6 matching bases. Germline CDR1 and CDR2: SGHTA and FQGNSA. V was cut by 1 base and J by 8 bases, with 9 bases left in between. The CDR3 is 13 amino acids. CDR3 in amino acids: CASSLERGDIQYF. The DNA of the CDR3 is TGTGCCAGCAGCTTAGAGCGCGGGGACATTCAGTACTTC.

This clonotype was observed a handful of times. The rearrangement uses TRBV19 and TRBJ2-4, with D perhaps being TRBD1 or TRBD2 (6 bases each). V dropped 5 bases and J dropped 9 bases, with 14 bases sitting between them. CDR1 is LNHDA and CDR2 is SQIVND in the germline V gene (reference sequence). This CDR3 is 13 amino acids long. DNA of the CDR3: TGTGCCAGTAGTTCTTCGGGGGCAGGCATTCAGTACTTC. Translating it yields CASSSSGAGIQYF.